Presented here are 9 T cell receptor beta chains from one specimen sequenced in a study of T-cell reconstitution after alpha-beta-depleted transplantation in children. Unique molecular identifiers were incorporated when the TCRbeta library was constructed. Each CDR3 protein gets one entry after TCRdb re-called the PCR reads with MiXCR. The sample includes about 420,000 distinct CDR3 sequences, around 15% of them seen just once. This specimen was PBMCs, mostly from graft donor cells, taken 360 days after TCRalphabeta/CD19-depleted stem cell transplant. These receptors all come from a boy under two years old who had a stem cell transplant for Wiskott-Aldrich syndrome, so the T cells may come from the graft donor.

V gene TRBV5-1 combines with J gene TRBJ2-3; possible D gene TRBD1, 7 bases. CDR1 is SGHRS, CDR2 YFSETQ, per germline. V was cut by 3 bases and J by 1 base, with 12 bases left in between. This CDR3 spans 15 amino acids. Here the CDR3 reads CASSWRDSRTDTQYF. The CDR3 DNA reads as TGCGCCAGCAGCTGGAGGGACAGCCGCACAGATACGCAGTATTTT.

This clonotype has only a few counts. The V and J genes are TRBV7-8 and TRBJ2-7; the D is unclear. The length of the CDR3 is 14 residues. CDR1 is SGHVS, CDR2 FQNEAQ, per germline. The V end was cut by 1 base, the J end by 2 bases, with 9 bases between. CDR3: CASSLGYTAYEQYF. In DNA form, the CDR3 reads TGTGCCAGCAGCTTAGGCTATACGGCCTACGAGCAGTACTTC.

This clonotype was seen a handful of times. The chain links TRBV2 to TRBJ2-3; 9 bases are shared with TRBD2. With V trimmed by 1 base and J by 3 bases, 2 bases remained unmatched. CDR1 and CDR2 from the germline V gene are SNHLY and FYNNEI. The CDR3 contains 15 residues. The CDR3 spells CASSEVGLATDTQYF. The CDR3 coding sequence is TGTGCCAGCAGTGAAGTGGGACTAGCAACAGATACGCAGTATTTT.

The sample holds a few counts of this clonotype. The chain employs TRBV15 and TRBJ2-1; D is possibly TRBD1 (5 bases). Trimming left V 1 base short and J 7 bases short, with 8 bases between. This CDR3 contains 13 residues. Germline V gene data show CDR1 as LNHNV and CDR2 as YYDKDF (reference sequence). CDR3 protein: CATSRGAGNEQFF. CDR3 bases: TGTGCCACCAGCAGAGGGGCAGGGAATGAGCAGTTCTTC.

This clonotype was seen a handful of times. The chain couples TRBV12-3 or TRBV12-4 to TRBJ2-3; 11 positions agree with TRBD1. The CDR3 runs to 16 residues. The trim removed 1 base at V and 7 bases at J, leaving 7 bases unmatched. DNA of the CDR3: TGTGCCAGCAGTTTAGTGAGGACAGGGGGCAGGAATACGCAGTATTTT. Protein sequence: CASSLVRTGGRNTQYF.

The V call is TRBV7-2, the J call TRBJ2-4, with TRBD1 as a possible D gene (5 bases). Looked up from germline, CDR1 is SGHTA and CDR2 is FQGNSA. The V gene lost 4 bases and the J gene lost 0 bases, with 10 bases spanning the gap. There are 15 residues in the CDR3. CDR3 sequence (DNA): TGTGCCAGCAGCTCGAGCGACAGAGCCAAAAACATTCAGTACTTC. This gives the protein CASSSSDRAKNIQYF.

V is TRBV10-3 and J is TRBJ2-3, with 13 bases matching TRBD2. J gave up 4 bases and V 5 bases, and 6 bases lay outside the gene matches. This CDR3 has 16 residues. The germline V gene encodes CDR1 ENHRY and CDR2 SYGVKD. DNA for the CDR3: TGTGCCATCAGTACCCGACTAGCGGGAGGCTCAGATACGCAGTATTTT. It translates to CAISTRLAGGSDTQYF.

The chain uses TRBV11-2 and TRBJ2-2; D is unclear. Germline V gene sequence: CDR1 SGHAT, CDR2 FQNNGV. Trimming took 2 bases from V and 7 from J, leaving 8 bases between them. The CDR3 is made up of 13 amino acids. The CDR3 region is CASSLPGSGELFF. The CDR3 region has the DNA TGTGCCAGCAGCTTACCCGGAAGCGGGGAGCTGTTTTTT.

The chain uses TRBV2 and TRBJ1-1; maybe TRBD1 (5 bases). Looked up from germline, CDR1 is SNHLY and CDR2 is FYNNEI. This CDR3 is 14 amino acids long. Trimming took 4 bases from V and 0 from J, leaving 9 bases between them. CDR3 in amino acids: CASSGRQMNTEAFF. In DNA, the CDR3 is TGTGCCAGCAGTGGAAGACAGATGAACACTGAAGCTTTCTTT.